This TCR beta chain was profiled in a study of tumor-infiltrating lymphocytes in primary liver carcinoma. With roughly 540 ng total RNA as template and a constant-region primer, TCR beta cDNA was made. Slightly modified ARM-PCR, run as three nested multiplex PCR rounds, produced the TCR beta libraries. The first two PCR rounds used TRBV1-TRBV30 forward primers with a C-beta reverse primer, about 10 cycles each. TCRdb re-called the multiplex PCR reads with MiXCR, one entry per CDR3 protein. The sample comprises about 120,000 distinct CDR3 sequences, around 60% of which are singletons, and roughly 9% rests with the top ten. Investigators took RNA and DNA out together from approximately 22-30 mg of unsorted bulk tissue. After removal of 2 bases from V and 8 bases from J, the junction contained 9 bases not matched to a gene. Germline CDR1 and CDR2: MDHEN and SYDVKM. The CDR3 totals 15 residues.

The sample was liver tumor tissue from sampling region 1. Subset specified: tumor region T1, superior pole. The receptor's source is a woman aged 60-70 years with primary liver carcinoma and hepatitis B virus infection. The rearrangement uses TRBV28 and TRBJ1-2; 9 bases fit TRBD1. The CDR3 loop is CASSLTPGQGRGYTF. DNA for the CDR3: TGTGCCAGCAGTTTAACTCCGGGACAGGGTCGCGGCTACACCTTC.